The sequence of this TCR beta chain was determined in a study of blood T cell repertoires in COVID-19. Sequenced by immunoSEQ multiplex PCR; TCRdb stores in-frame clones only, minus some. The sample carries 150,000 to 200,000 clones, about 74% recorded once. The CDR3 totals 14 residues. V lost 2 bases and J 6 bases, leaving 10 bases between the germline ends. Germline CDR1 is KGHDR and CDR2 is SFDVKD. This TCR came from a woman older than 75 with acute or convalescent COVID-19. J is TRBJ2-1 and V is TRBV24-1; D possibly corresponds to TRBD2 (6 bases). The specimen sequenced was peripheral blood. The CDR3 bases are TGTGCCACCAGTGATTCCCGACTAGTCAATGAGCAGTTCTTC. This gives the protein CATSDSRLVNEQFF.